Below, 32 T cell receptor beta chains from the same sample are listed, as sequenced in a study of cytomegalovirus exposure and HLA in healthy donors. PCR used 60 Vbeta primers and 13 Jbeta primers. The assay was immunoSEQ multiplex PCR, and TCRdb's table has in-frame clones only and misses some. This table holds roughly 140,000 clones. Sequenced sample: PBMCs. Receptors were obtained from a man aged 35-49 years in good health and CMV-seronegative.

The rearrangement uses TRBV4-2 and TRBJ2-7; 8 nucleotides line up with TRBD2. The CDR3 has 16 residues. Trimming removed 4 bases from V and 2 bases from J; junction bases left unmatched: 10. Looked up from germline, CDR1 is LGHNA and CDR2 is YNFKEQ. CDR3 nucleotides: TGTGCCAGCAGCCCGGGGGGCGGGGGGTTTCCCTACGAGCAGTACTTC. It translates to CASSPGGGGFPYEQYF.

V and J are TRBV7-2 and TRBJ2-7; 7 nucleotides line up with TRBD1. The CDR3 runs 16 residues. The V gene end was trimmed by 1 base and the J gene end by 3 bases; junction bases not matched to a gene: 9. The germline V gene encodes CDR1 SGHTA and CDR2 FQGNSA. This CDR3 reads CASSLGPTGNLYEQYF. The CDR3 nucleotides are TGTGCCAGCAGCTTAGGACCGACAGGGAATCTCTACGAGCAGTACTTC.

The rearrangement uses TRBV19 and TRBJ2-5, with 9 positions matching TRBD1. The CDR3 runs to 15 residues. Unmatched junction bases numbered 4, after V lost 5 bases and J lost 0 bases. Germline V lookup: CDR1 LNHDA, CDR2 SQIVND (reference sequence). The CDR3 sequence is CASSVDRGYQETQYF. As DNA, the CDR3 is TGTGCCAGTAGTGTCGACAGGGGGTACCAAGAGACCCAGTACTTC.

The V gene is TRBV9, the J gene TRBJ1-1, with D tentatively TRBD1 (6 bases). The V gene's germline CDR1 is SGDLS and CDR2 YYNGEE. V dropped 3 bases and J dropped 4 bases, with 10 bases sitting between them. The CDR3 spans 13 residues. The CDR3 here is CASSETGSTEAFF. The CDR3 bases are TGTGCCAGCAGCGAAACAGGGTCCACTGAAGCTTTCTTT.

The chain recombines TRBV6-5 with TRBJ1-4, with no clear D. The germline V gene encodes CDR1 MNHEY and CDR2 SVGAGI. The V and J ends lost 2 bases and 12 bases respectively, with 10 bases between them. The CDR3 spans 12 residues. CDR3 in DNA: TGTGCCAGCAGTTACCTCGGTGGGCAACTGTTTTTT. This codes for CASSYLGGQLFF.

J is TRBJ2-5 and V is TRBV4-3; TRBD1 aligns across 7 bases. The closer fit of TRBJ2-7 to the DNA end suggests the J call may be wrong. Germline CDR1 LGHNA, CDR2 YSLEER. The CDR3 length is 13 residues. The CDR3, as DNA: TGCGCCAGCAGCCTCCAGGGGGCCTACGAGCAGTACTTC. Translated: CASSLQGAYEQYF.

This chain links TRBV7-7 with TRBJ1-1, with no clear D. V was clipped by 1 base and J by 5 bases, with 8 bases between them. CDR1 is SSHAT, CDR2 FNYEAQ, per germline (reference sequence). The CDR3 sequence is 13 residues long. CDR3 nucleotide sequence: TGTGCCAGCAGCTTAGGGGAGGAGACTGAAGCTTTCTTT. Protein sequence: CASSLGEETEAFF. The whole variable domain, filled in from reference TRBV7-7 and TRBJ1-1, reads GAGVSQSPRYKVTKRGQDVTLRCDPISSHATLYWYQQALGQGPEFLTYFNYEAQPDKSGLPSDRFSAERPEGSISTLTIQRTEQRDSAMYRCASSLGEETEAFFGQGTRLTVV.

The chain has TRBV19 and TRBJ1-2; 11 bases are a match to TRBD1. The length of the CDR3 is 14 residues. CDR1 is LNHDA, CDR2 SQIVND, per germline (reference sequence). V lost 6 bases and J lost 4; bases outside the gene matches: 4. Here the CDR3 reads CASSLGQGAYGYTF. CDR3 sequence (DNA): TGTGCCAGTAGCCTCGGACAGGGGGCCTATGGCTACACCTTC.

The gene calls are TRBV7-7 and TRBJ2-2; D is unclear. CDR1 and CDR2 from the germline V gene are SSHAT and FNYEAQ (reference sequence). The V and J ends lost 1 base and 6 bases respectively, with 3 bases between them. The CDR3 covers 12 residues. The CDR3 sequence: CASSLEPGELFF. Here the CDR3 DNA reads TGTGCCAGCAGCTTAGAGCCCGGGGAGCTGTTTTTT.

The V call is TRBV7-2, the J call TRBJ2-1; the match to TRBD2 covers 10 bases. The germline V gene has CDR1 SGHTA and CDR2 FQGNSA. V shed 8 bases and J 4 bases; nucleotides not matched to a gene: 8. The CDR3 has 15 residues. For the CDR3, the DNA is TGTGCCAGCCTACTAGCGGGGACGAATTACAATGAGCAGTTCTTC. As protein: CASLLAGTNYNEQFF.

The genes are TRBV6-4 and TRBJ2-5, with 10 bases lining up with TRBD1. The V and J ends lost 5 bases and 5 bases, in that order; junction bases with no gene match: 2. The length of the CDR3 is 13 residues. In germline, CDR1 is MRHNA, CDR2 SNTAGT. CDR3 amino acids: CASSPGQGETQYF. As DNA, the CDR3 is TGTGCCAGCAGTCCGGGACAGGGGGAGACCCAGTACTTC.

This sequence joins TRBV4-2 and TRBJ2-4, with 8 bases identical to TRBD2. CDR3 size: 16 residues. Germline-derived CDR1 and CDR2 are LGHNA and YNFKEQ. V lost 1 base and J lost 1; bases outside the gene matches: 3. Here the CDR3 reads CASSQGAGEAKNIQYF. CDR3 sequence (DNA): TGTGCCAGCAGCCAAGGAGCGGGAGAGGCCAAAAACATTCAGTACTTC.

The chain links TRBV11-2 to TRBJ1-4; possibly TRBD1 for D (6 bases). Germline V gene data show CDR1 as SGHAT and CDR2 as FQNNGV. The CDR3 contains 14 residues. V shed 4 bases and J shed 8 bases, with 14 bases lying between them. CDR3 residues: CASSSTQGREKLFF. CDR3 in DNA: TGTGCCAGCAGCTCGACACAGGGTCGAGAAAAACTGTTTTTT.

This rearrangement joins TRBV5-1 to TRBJ1-2, with 9 bases lining up with TRBD1. CDR1 and CDR2 from the germline V gene are SGHRS and YFSETQ. The CDR3 spans 15 residues. V trimming: 1 base; J trimming: 5 bases; junction bases outside the gene matches: 6. The CDR3 sequence is CASSLSTGTGYGYTF. The DNA of the CDR3 is TGCGCCAGCAGCTTGAGCACCGGGACAGGGTATGGCTACACCTTC.

J is TRBJ2-7 and V is TRBV11-1; the match to TRBD2 covers 11 bases. The length of the CDR3 is 15 residues. The V gene end was trimmed by 1 base and the J gene end by 6 bases; junction bases not matched to a gene: 5. Germline CDR1 and CDR2: SGHAT and FQDESV (reference sequence). This chain's CDR3 is CASSLVGLAGREQYF. For the CDR3, the DNA is TGTGCCAGCAGCTTAGTAGGACTAGCGGGCCGCGAGCAGTACTTC.

The chain employs TRBV19 and TRBJ2-7, with a possible D match to TRBD2 (7 bases). V was clipped by 4 bases and J by 3 bases, with 19 bases between them. The CDR3 has 16 residues. CDR1 and CDR2 (germline): LNHDA, SQIVND (reference sequence). This CDR3 reads CASSTKGGGGFYEQYF. The CDR3 nucleotides read TGTGCCAGTAGTACCAAGGGGGGGGGAGGGTTCTACGAGCAGTACTTC.

The rearrangement joins TRBV5-4 to TRBJ2-3, with TRBD2 matching over 8 bases. The CDR3 loop spans 15 amino acids. Germline V gives CDR1 SGHNT, CDR2 YYREEE (reference sequence). J was trimmed by 3 bases and V by 5 bases; bases with no gene match: 8. The CDR3: CASSSRGGLTDTQYF. The CDR3, as DNA: TGTGCCAGCAGTTCCCGGGGGGGACTGACAGATACGCAGTATTTT.

This CDR3 reads CASTSTSGGSYEQYF. CDR3 DNA: TGTGCCAGCACCTCTACTAGCGGGGGCTCCTACGAGCAGTACTTC. The chain recombines TRBV28 with TRBJ2-7, with 11 nucleotides matching TRBD2. Trimming cost V 7 bases and J 0 bases; bases outside gene matches: 5. The CDR3 runs to 15 residues. The V gene's germline CDR1 is MDHEN and CDR2 SYDVKM.

This rearrangement joins TRBV2 to TRBJ1-2; no reliable D call. Germline CDR1 is SNHLY and CDR2 is FYNNEI. This CDR3 has 13 amino acids. Trimming stripped 7 bases from V and 4 bases from J, with 13 bases between. The chain's CDR3 is CASKAGEGYGYTF. The CDR3 DNA reads as TGTGCCAGCAAGGCGGGAGAAGGCTATGGCTACACCTTC.

The chain is built from TRBV7-2 and TRBJ1-2; no definite D call. The CDR3 consists of 13 residues. V gave up 1 base and J gave up 4 bases, with 7 bases separating them. The germline CDR1 and CDR2 sequences are SGHTA and FQGNSA. CDR3 in amino acids: CASSLGGSYGYTF. CDR3 bases: TGTGCCAGCAGCTTAGGAGGGTCCTATGGCTACACCTTC.

The chain joins TRBV11-2 to TRBJ2-1; D may be TRBD2 (6 bases). Per the germline V gene, CDR1 is SGHAT and CDR2 is FQNNGV. The CDR3 extends over 16 amino acids. V was shortened by 2 bases and J by 0 bases, with 11 bases between the two germline ends. The CDR3 DNA reads TGTGCCAGCAGCTTATTCGGGGGAACCTCCTACAATGAGCAGTTCTTC. This encodes CASSLFGGTSYNEQFF.

This chain links TRBV19 with TRBJ2-2, with TRBD1 matching over 7 bases. The CDR3 has 14 amino acids. The junction had 2 bases not matched to a gene; V was cut back by 6 bases and J by 1 base. Germline V lookup: CDR1 LNHDA, CDR2 SQIVND (reference sequence). The chain's CDR3 is CASSGQVNTGELFF. DNA of the CDR3: TGTGCCAGTAGCGGACAGGTGAACACCGGGGAGCTGTTTTTT.

This chain joins TRBV19 and TRBJ1-5; maybe TRBD1 (6 bases). The CDR3 runs 14 residues. The germline V and J ends were trimmed by 10 bases and 3 bases, with 16 bases remaining between them. Germline assignment: CDR1 LNHDA and CDR2 SQIVND (reference sequence). CDR3 protein: CATTAGQSNQPQHF. The CDR3 bases are TGTGCCACCACCGCCGGACAGTCCAATCAGCCCCAGCATTTT.

The rearrangement uses TRBV10-3 and TRBJ1-2; D perhaps matches TRBD1 (5 bases). CDR3 size: 14 residues. V lost 3 bases to trimming and J lost 6 bases, with 14 bases between them. Germline V lookup: CDR1 ENHRY, CDR2 SYGVKD. CDR3 in amino acids: CAISEGRPGDGYTF. The CDR3, as DNA: TGTGCCATCAGTGAAGGTCGACCGGGGGATGGCTACACCTTC.

The chain couples TRBV4-1 to TRBJ2-7; 8 nucleotides agree with TRBD1. Germline assignment: CDR1 MGHRA and CDR2 YSYEKL. The CDR3 extends over 18 amino acids. V shed 0 bases and J 4 bases; nucleotides not matched to a gene: 14. CDR3 in DNA: TGCGCCAGCAGCCAAGAGCCGCAGGGGGCGAAGTTGGGTTACGAGCAGTACTTC. Translation: CASSQEPQGAKLGYEQYF.

The rearrangement links TRBV28 to TRBJ1-3; TRBD1 matches 8 bases. V gave up 2 bases and J gave up 3 bases; unmatched junction bases: 9. Germline V gives CDR1 MDHEN, CDR2 SYDVKM. The CDR3 is 17 residues long. The CDR3 DNA sequence: TGTGCCAGCAGTTTACGGGACAGGTTCCACCTTGGAAACACCATATATTTT. This encodes CASSLRDRFHLGNTIYF.

With regard to this clone: Other DNA sequences from this sample encode an identical CDR3 as well. This chain links TRBV9 with TRBJ2-2; 7 bases match TRBD2. The germline V gene has CDR1 SGDLS and CDR2 YYNGEE. This CDR3 has 15 amino acids. The V segment lost 0 bases and the J segment 5 bases; nucleotides outside the gene matches: 4. The CDR3 nucleotides are TGTGCCAGCAGCGTAGTGGGGGGGTTGACCGGGGAGCTGTTTTTT. Translating gives CASSVVGGLTGELFF.

This chain joins TRBV4-1 and TRBJ2-5, with D tentatively TRBD1 (5 bases). This CDR3 has 16 residues. From germline, CDR1 is MGHRA and CDR2 YSYEKL. V lost 0 bases and J lost 5, with 16 bases in between. CDR3 sequence (DNA): TGCGCCAGCAGCCAAGAGGTTCGGGCAGGGTTGGAGACCCAGTACTTC. Translating gives CASSQEVRAGLETQYF.

The V gene is TRBV19, the J gene TRBJ2-7, with D maybe TRBD1 (5 bases). The CDR3 covers 11 residues. Germline V gene data show CDR1 as LNHDA and CDR2 as SQIVND (reference sequence). CDR3 nucleotide sequence: TGTGCGAGCCTTGGACATCACGAGCAGTACTTC. This encodes CASLGHHEQYF.

V gene TRBV5-1 combines with J gene TRBJ2-4, with 8 bases that match TRBD1. The J segment lost 1 base and the V segment lost 4 bases, leaving 4 bases of the junction unmatched. Germline-derived CDR1 and CDR2 are SGHRS and YFSETQ. This CDR3 has 15 residues. CDR3 region: CASSTQGAAKNIQYF. The CDR3 DNA sequence: TGCGCCAGCAGCACGCAGGGGGCGGCCAAAAACATTCAGTACTTC.

CDR3 loop: CASSLERGSTDTQYF. In nucleotides, the CDR3 is TGCGCCAGCAGCTTGGAGCGGGGGTCAACAGATACGCAGTATTTT. This chain connects TRBV5-1 to TRBJ2-3; 8 bases align to TRBD2. Germline trimming cut 0 bases from V and 3 bases from J; bases unmatched to any gene: 3. There are 15 residues in the CDR3. Germline lookup yields CDR1 SGHRS and CDR2 YFSETQ. Full variable domain (rest looked up from reference TRBV5-1 and TRBJ2-3): KAGVTQTPRYLIKTRGQQVTLSCSPISGHRSVSWYQQTPGQGLQFLFEYFSETQRNKGNFPGRFSGRQFSNSRSEMNVSTLELGDSALYLCASSLERGSTDTQYFGPGTRLTVL.

The chain combines TRBV28 with TRBJ1-1, with 9 bases aligning to TRBD1. With V trimmed by 3 bases and J by 5 bases, 7 bases remained unmatched. CDR3 size: 15 residues. Looked up from germline, CDR1 is MDHEN and CDR2 is SYDVKM. The CDR3 sequence: CASSFLTGGRTEAFF. The CDR3 region has the DNA TGTGCCAGCAGTTTCCTGACAGGGGGACGGACTGAAGCTTTCTTT.